This TCR beta chain was documented in a study of PD-1 blockade in classical Hodgkin lymphoma. Study information: Every 2 weeks, patients got 3 mg/kg intravenous nivolumab.

Study-level points and caveats: There was a significant rise in CD4+ TCR diversity by C4D1, with no such rise for CD8+. Newly diagnosed and completely responding patients shared comparable baseline diversity. It was reported that newly diagnosed patients had less baseline TCR diversity than healthy donors.

There was relapse after autologous stem cell transplantation in every patient, and there was variation in brentuximab vedotin exposure. This clone has a handful of counts. What it binds is unknown. This specimen includes other DNA sequences encoding the same CDR3. The table came from immunoSEQ multiplex PCR; TCRdb's copy has only in-frame clones and leaves some out. The table records about 4,100 clones, over 55% of them present only once. The specimen comprised peripheral blood mononuclear cells (PBMCs), sampled at baseline. This TCR derives from a human donor with classical Hodgkin lymphoma.

The CDR3 sequence is CASSPGGSNQPQHF. In DNA, the CDR3 is TGTGCCAGCAGCCCTGGTGGGAGCAATCAGCCCCAGCATTTT. This chain uses TRBV9 with TRBJ1-5; D remains unclear. CDR1 and CDR2 (germline): SGDLS, YYNGEE. This CDR3 has 14 amino acids. Trimming left V 4 bases short and J 1 base short, with 9 bases between.